Given below is one T cell receptor beta chain in context. The germline V gene encodes CDR1 SGHRS and CDR2 YFSETQ. The V end was cut by 4 bases, the J end by 3 bases, with 13 bases between. The CDR3 has 14 amino acids. A library of TCRbeta sequences, prepared with unique molecular identifiers, was generated. TCRdb ran MiXCR on the PCR reads and lists one entry per CDR3 protein. Here the sample spans 450,000 to 600,000 distinct CDR3 sequences, approximately 20% being singletons. This entry is derived from a study of T-cell reconstitution after alpha-beta-depleted transplantation in children. The origin of this receptor is a human donor who donated a stem cell graft to a child with acute lymphoblastic leukemia. This specimen consisted of PBMCs from the stem cell graft donor, obtained from the stem cell graft. The gene calls are TRBV5-1 and TRBJ2-5; no firm D call. The CDR3 DNA follows: TGCGCCAGCAGCACACACAGAGGTGAAGAGACCCAGTACTTC. It yields the protein CASSTHRGEETQYF.